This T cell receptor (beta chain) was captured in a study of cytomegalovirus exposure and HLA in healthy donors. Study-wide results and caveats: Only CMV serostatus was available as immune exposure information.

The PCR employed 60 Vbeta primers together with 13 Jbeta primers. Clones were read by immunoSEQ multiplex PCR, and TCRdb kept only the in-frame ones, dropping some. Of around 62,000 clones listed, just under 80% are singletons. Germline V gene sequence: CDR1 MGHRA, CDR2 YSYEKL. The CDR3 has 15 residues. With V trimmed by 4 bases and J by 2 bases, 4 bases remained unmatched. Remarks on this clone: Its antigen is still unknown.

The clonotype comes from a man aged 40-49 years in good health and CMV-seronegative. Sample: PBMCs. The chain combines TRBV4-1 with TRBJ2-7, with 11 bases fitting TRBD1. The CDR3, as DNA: TGCGCCAGCAGCCTTGAGGGACAGGGGGCCTACGAGCAGTACTTC. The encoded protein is CASSLEGQGAYEQYF.